The 29 T cell receptor beta chains below were found in one sample sequenced in a study of Graves' ophthalmopathy and Graves' hyperthyroidism. Amplification of the TCR beta CDR3 regions used RNA transcripts (as template). The first-round RT-PCR employed HTBI primers together with the Qiagen OneStep RT-PCR kit. A multiplex PCR was then performed as the second round. MiXCR was run by TCRdb on the multiplex PCR reads, yielding one entry per CDR3 protein. The table shows about 210,000 distinct CDR3 sequences, with under 30% occurring only once. The sequenced material came from peripheral blood. These receptors originate from a man between 45 and 60 years old with Graves' ophthalmopathy.

This clonotype was seen many times. A read error may produce the germline difference seen at one junction end. The V call is TRBV5-1, the J call TRBJ2-5, with D maybe TRBD1 (6 bases). The germline V gene encodes CDR1 SGHRS and CDR2 YFSETQ. The CDR3 is 14 amino acids. The CDR3 DNA reads as TGCGCCAGCAGCTTGGACCGGGGACAAGGGACCCAGTACTTC. It encodes CASSLDRGQGTQYF.

This clonotype was picked up many times. The rearrangement uses TRBV28 and TRBJ2-3; 7 bases are a match to TRBD2. J was trimmed by 3 bases and V by 6 bases; bases with no gene match: 3. CDR3 length: 13 residues. Germline-derived CDR1 and CDR2 are MDHEN and SYDVKM. This CDR3 reads CASSSGGTDTQYF. The CDR3 nucleotides read TGTGCCAGCAGCTCCGGGGGGACAGATACGCAGTATTTT.

This chain connects TRBV2 to TRBJ2-2; 11 nucleotides agree with TRBD2. CDR1 is SNHLY and CDR2 is FYNNEI in the germline V gene. The junction had 5 bases not matched to a gene; V was cut back by 4 bases and J by 7 bases. This CDR3 contains 15 residues. DNA of the CDR3: TGTGCCAGCAGTGGACTAGCGGGGTCGAACGGGGAGCTGTTTTTT. It encodes CASSGLAGSNGELFF.

This clonotype was found many times. CDR3 bases: TGTGCCAGCAGCTTAATGGGAAGCCAAGAGACCCAGTACTTC. It translates to CASSLMGSQETQYF. The chain joins TRBV7-2 to TRBJ2-5; D call uncertain. The CDR3 covers 14 residues. With 2 bases removed from V and 1 base from J, the gap between germline ends came to 8 bases. Germline V gives CDR1 SGHTA, CDR2 FQGNSA.

This clonotype has at least ten counts. The chain employs TRBV7-9 and TRBJ2-7, with D possibly matching TRBD1 (6 bases). The germline gives CDR1 SEHNR, CDR2 FQNEAQ (reference sequence). The CDR3 loop spans 13 amino acids. The germline V and J ends were trimmed by 5 bases and 1 base, with 9 bases remaining between them. CDR3 residues: CASSGTPSYEQYF. CDR3 DNA sequence: TGTGCCAGCAGCGGGACACCGTCCTACGAGCAGTACTTC.

This clonotype was seen many times. This chain connects TRBV11-2 to TRBJ2-7; the D gene could be TRBD1 or TRBD2 (5 bases each). The CDR3 has 14 amino acids. Germline CDR1 reads SGHAT; CDR2 reads FQNNGV. V was cut by 2 bases and J by 3 bases, with 11 bases left in between. The CDR3, as DNA: TGTGCCAGCAGCTTAAGGGACGCGGTCTACGAGCAGTACTTC. Its translation is CASSLRDAVYEQYF.

This clonotype was observed at least ten times. The chain links TRBV25-1 to TRBJ2-2, with 7 bases fitting TRBD2. Germline V gene data show CDR1 as MGHDK and CDR2 as SYGVNS. CDR3 length: 14 residues. V shed 2 bases, J shed 6 bases, and the junction held 3 bases outside the gene matches. The CDR3 loop is CASSEGRDAGELFF. CDR3 DNA sequence: TGTGCCAGCAGTGAAGGGAGGGACGCCGGGGAGCTGTTTTTT.

This clonotype was recorded many times. The chain recombines TRBV29-1 with TRBJ2-5; D not certain. Trimming stripped 6 bases from V and 1 base from J, with 18 bases between. This CDR3 contains 15 residues. CDR1 and CDR2 (germline): SQVTM, ANQGSEA. The CDR3 nucleotides read TGCAGCGTCCTCCCTGACAATGAGGCCCAAGAGACCCAGTACTTC. Encoded protein: CSVLPDNEAQETQYF.

The chain recombines TRBV10-3 with TRBJ1-5; D gene uncertain. Per germline, CDR1 ENHRY and CDR2 SYGVKD. V was clipped by 3 bases and J by 0 bases, with 9 bases between them. The CDR3 is 15 amino acids. The CDR3 reads CAISETGYSNQPQHF. The CDR3 DNA follows: TGTGCCATCAGTGAAACCGGGTATAGCAATCAGCCCCAGCATTTT.

This clonotype was seen many times. This rearrangement joins TRBV28 to TRBJ2-7; D not resolved. V was cut by 3 bases and J by 0 bases, with 18 bases left in between. The germline CDR1 and CDR2 sequences are MDHEN and SYDVKM. The length of the CDR3 is 17 residues. CDR3 amino acids: CASSFGRNDPLSYEQYF. CDR3 nucleotide sequence: TGTGCCAGCAGTTTTGGCCGCAATGACCCCCTCTCCTACGAGCAGTACTTC.

The chain carries TRBV30 and TRBJ1-1; TRBD1 agrees at 7 bases. Looked up from germline, CDR1 is GTSNPN and CDR2 is SVGIG (reference sequence). After removal of 3 bases from V and 4 bases from J, the junction contained 5 bases not matched to a gene. This CDR3 has 13 amino acids. The CDR3 DNA sequence: TGTGCCTGGAGACAGGGGTGGGCCACTGAAGCTTTCTTT. Its protein product is CAWRQGWATEAFF.

Many counts were recorded for this clonotype. This sequence joins TRBV20-1 and TRBJ2-2; either TRBD1 or TRBD2 may fit D (5 bases each). The CDR3 is 17 residues long. Germline V gene data show CDR1 as DFQATT and CDR2 as SNEGSKA (reference sequence). Trimming shortened V by 4 bases and J by 3 bases, and 21 bases separated the two germline ends. The DNA of the CDR3 is TGCAGTGCTAAGGGGTGGCGAGGGGTTTCGGACACCGGGGAGCTGTTTTTT. Protein product: CSAKGWRGVSDTGELFF.

This chain's CDR3 is CASSIERGHANQPQHF. CDR3 nucleotides: TGTGCCAGTAGTATAGAAAGGGGACACGCCAATCAGCCCCAGCATTTT. J is TRBJ1-5 and V is TRBV19; a weak D match, TRBD1 (6 bases). In germline, CDR1 is LNHDA, CDR2 SQIVND (reference sequence). Trimming shortened V by 0 bases and J by 3 bases, and 12 bases separated the two germline ends. This CDR3 region has 16 residues.

This clonotype was counted many times. V usage is TRBV15 and J usage is TRBJ2-7, with D possibly matching TRBD2 (6 bases). The CDR3 loop spans 17 amino acids. CDR1 is LNHNV, CDR2 YYDKDF, per germline (reference sequence). V was trimmed by 3 bases and J by 6 bases, leaving 24 bases between them. The CDR3 sequence: CATSSEQLGGLHREQYF. The CDR3 DNA reads as TGTGCCACCAGCAGTGAACAGCTGGGGGGATTGCATCGCGAGCAGTACTTC.

V usage is TRBV11-1 and J usage is TRBJ2-5; D possibly corresponds to TRBD2 (6 bases). The CDR3 has 12 residues. Germline V gene sequence: CDR1 SGHAT, CDR2 FQDESV (reference sequence). Trimming shortened V by 8 bases and J by 13 bases, and 20 bases separated the two germline ends. CDR3 region: CASGGKTEAVYF. DNA of the CDR3: TGTGCCAGCGGGGGGAAAACTGAGGCGGTGTACTTC. Full variable domain (missing parts from reference TRBV11-1 and TRBJ2-5): EAEVAQSPRYKITEKSQAVAFWCDPISGHATLYWYRQILGQGPELLVQFQDESVVDDSQLPKDRFSAERLKGVDSTLKIQPAELGDSAMYLCASGGKTEAVYFGPGTRLLVL.

The table lists this clonotype with many counts. J is TRBJ2-7 and V is TRBV6-5, with unresolved D. Germline V gene data show CDR1 as MNHEY and CDR2 as SVGAGI. V shed 5 bases and J shed 3 bases, with 17 bases lying between them. The CDR3 consists of 15 residues. Here the CDR3 DNA reads TGTGCCAGCAGTCCTGAGTCAGGCGAAAACTACGAGCAGTACTTC. As protein: CASSPESGENYEQYF.

This clonotype has a count of ten or more. V is TRBV6-2 or TRBV6-3 and J is TRBJ2-7, with 14 bases that match TRBD2. Looked up from germline, CDR1 is MNHEY and CDR2 is SVGEGT. The ends lost 5 bases at V and 2 bases at J; junction bases unmatched: 11. This CDR3 has 18 residues. CDR3 sequence reads: CASSTPGLAGAVTYEQYF. In nucleotides, the CDR3 is TGTGCCAGCAGTACGCCGGGACTAGCGGGAGCTGTCACCTACGAGCAGTACTTC.

At least ten counts were recorded for this clonotype. This chain joins TRBV24-1 and TRBJ2-7; 9 bases agree with TRBD2. Germline V gene lookup returns CDR1 KGHDR and CDR2 SFDVKD. Trimming removed 4 bases from V and 3 bases from J; junction bases left unmatched: 0. The CDR3 is 13 residues long. As DNA, the CDR3 is TGTGCCACCAGTGAAGCGGGAGGCTACGAGCAGTACTTC. Protein product: CATSEAGGYEQYF.

This clonotype was seen repeatedly, ten times or more. This sequence joins TRBV6-1 and TRBJ1-6, with D maybe TRBD1 (6 bases). CDR3 size: 15 residues. V shed 7 bases and J shed 8 bases, with 18 bases lying between them. Germline V gene data show CDR1 as MNHNS and CDR2 as SASEGT. The DNA of the CDR3 is TGTGCCAGCACTAGAGCATCAGGGGTTGATTCACCCCTCCACTTT. Protein: CASTRASGVDSPLHF.

As regards this clonotype: Sequence at one end of the junction differs from germline and may be a read error. J is TRBJ1-5 and V is TRBV12-3 or TRBV12-4, with 9 bases that match TRBD1. The CDR3 loop spans 15 amino acids. CDR3 bases: TGTGCCAGCAGTTTCGGACAGGGGCGCAACCAGCCCCAGCATTTT. Translating gives CASSFGQGRNQPQHF.

The chain couples TRBV9 to TRBJ2-5; D ambiguous. The CDR3 has 14 amino acids. V lost 5 bases, J lost 5 bases, and 16 bases lay in between. In germline, CDR1 is SGDLS, CDR2 YYNGEE. The CDR3 here is CASSGNQVAETQYF. CDR3 bases: TGTGCCAGCAGTGGCAATCAGGTGGCGGAGACCCAGTACTTC. The variable domain in full, with the rest retrieved from reference TRBV9 and TRBJ2-5, is DSGVTQTPKHLITATGQRVTLRCSPRSGDLSVYWYQQSLDQGLQFLIQYYNGEERAKGNILERFSAQQFPDLHSELNLSSLELGDSALYFCASSGNQVAETQYFGPGTRLLVL.

At least ten counts were recorded for this clonotype. The CDR3 bases are TGTGCCAGCAGCCGCGGCAGTACGTGGGAGACCCAGTACTTC. Encoded protein: CASSRGSTWETQYF. The chain couples TRBV27 to TRBJ2-5; D is unresolved. Trimming took 6 bases from V and 5 from J, leaving 16 bases between them. In germline, CDR1 is MNHEY, CDR2 SMNVEV (reference sequence). This CDR3 spans 14 amino acids.

V usage is TRBV27 and J usage is TRBJ2-7; D possibly corresponds to TRBD2 (6 bases). The CDR3 covers 13 residues. The V and J ends lost 7 bases and 3 bases respectively, with 13 bases between them. The germline V gene has CDR1 MNHEY and CDR2 SMNVEV (reference sequence). CDR3 loop: CASIRPGDYEQYF. The DNA of the CDR3 is TGTGCCAGCATTAGGCCGGGGGACTACGAGCAGTACTTC.

The table lists this clonotype with many counts. The chain recombines TRBV2 with TRBJ2-7; D not certain. The CDR3 runs 12 residues. Germline CDR1 SNHLY, CDR2 FYNNEI. V lost 1 base to trimming and J lost 5 bases, with 6 bases between them. CDR3 sequence (DNA): TGTGCCAGCAGTGAAGAAAGGGACGAGCAGTACTTC. This gives the protein CASSEERDEQYF.

This clonotype was seen at least ten times. The V and J genes are TRBV11-3 and TRBJ2-7; 7 bases match TRBD2. Germline assignment: CDR1 SGHNT and CDR2 YENEEA. Unmatched junction bases numbered 4, after V lost 3 bases and J lost 5 bases. The CDR3 is made up of 13 amino acids. This chain's CDR3 is CASSLGGINEQYF. CDR3 DNA: TGTGCCAGCAGCTTGGGGGGGATCAACGAGCAGTACTTC.

This clonotype was picked up many times. The V call is TRBV11-1, the J call TRBJ1-2; 8 bases agree with TRBD1. The CDR3 contains 14 residues. Germline CDR1 and CDR2: SGHAT and FQDESV (reference sequence). Trimming removed 5 bases from V and 7 bases from J; junction bases left unmatched: 9. The CDR3 DNA follows: TGTGCCAGCAGCGTCTCGACAGGGGCGGTTGGCTACACCTTC. Encoded protein: CASSVSTGAVGYTF.

The rearrangement links TRBV6-1 to TRBJ2-7; 7 bases are shared with TRBD1. Germline CDR1 and CDR2: MNHNS and SASEGT. J gave up 8 bases and V 6 bases, and 16 bases lay outside the gene matches. This CDR3 contains 15 residues. The CDR3 is CASSQMDRPILKQYF. CDR3 coding DNA: TGTGCCAGCAGCCAAATGGACAGGCCCATCCTGAAGCAGTACTTC.

This clonotype was observed many times. The chain links TRBV4-1 to TRBJ2-7; D possibly matches TRBD1 or TRBD2 (5 bases each). CDR1 is MGHRA, CDR2 YSYEKL, per germline. This CDR3 is built from 14 residues. V was clipped by 3 bases and J by 0 bases, with 9 bases between them. CDR3 sequence: CASSHPGSSYEQYF. The CDR3 DNA is TGCGCCAGCAGCCACCCAGGGAGCTCCTACGAGCAGTACTTC.

Judged by abundance, this clonotype is medium-sized. The V and J genes are TRBV20-1 and TRBJ1-2, with 10 bases aligning to TRBD1. This CDR3 region has 12 residues. J gave up 7 bases and V 7 bases, and 6 bases lay outside the gene matches. Germline V gene sequence: CDR1 DFQATT, CDR2 SNEGSKA (reference sequence). CDR3 amino acids: CSVRTGGVGYTF. As DNA, the CDR3 is TGCAGTGTTAGGACAGGGGGAGTTGGCTACACCTTC.